This TCR beta chain originates from a study of cytomegalovirus exposure and HLA in healthy donors. Trimming cost V 4 bases and J 2 bases; bases outside gene matches: 8. CDR3 size: 16 residues. The V gene's germline CDR1 is LNHDA and CDR2 SQIVND (reference sequence). Worth noting for this clone: Other DNA sequences in this sample translate to the same CDR3.

Both 60 Vbeta primers and 13 Jbeta primers went into the PCR. Sequencing used immunoSEQ multiplex PCR; TCRdb keeps in-frame clones, though not all of them. The data show 110,000 to 150,000 clones, with more than 8% seen just once and 1.5% to 2% held by the top ten. This receptor was obtained from a man aged 50 or older in good health and CMV-seronegative. The source material was PBMCs. The V gene is TRBV19, the J gene TRBJ1-5; 7 bases line up with TRBD1. CDR3 amino acids: CASSTNRGTGNQPQHF. The CDR3 nucleotides read TGTGCCAGTAGTACCAACAGGGGAACGGGCAATCAGCCCCAGCATTTT.